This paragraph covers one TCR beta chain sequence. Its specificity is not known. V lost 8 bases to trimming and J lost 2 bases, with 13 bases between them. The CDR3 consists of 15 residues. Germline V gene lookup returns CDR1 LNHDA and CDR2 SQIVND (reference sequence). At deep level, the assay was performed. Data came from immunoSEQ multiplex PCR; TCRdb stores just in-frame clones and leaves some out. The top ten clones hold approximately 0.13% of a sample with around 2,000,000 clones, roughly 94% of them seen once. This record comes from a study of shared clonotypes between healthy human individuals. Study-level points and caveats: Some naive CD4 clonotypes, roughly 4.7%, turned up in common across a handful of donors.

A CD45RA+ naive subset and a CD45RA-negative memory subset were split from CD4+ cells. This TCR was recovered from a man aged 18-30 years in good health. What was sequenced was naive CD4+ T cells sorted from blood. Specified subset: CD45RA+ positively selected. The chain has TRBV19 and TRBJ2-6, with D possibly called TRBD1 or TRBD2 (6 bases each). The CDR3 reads CASGRGETGANVLTF. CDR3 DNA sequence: TGTGCCAGTGGTAGGGGGGAAACTGGGGCCAACGTCCTGACTTTC. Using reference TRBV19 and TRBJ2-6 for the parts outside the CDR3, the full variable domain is DGGITQSPKYLFRKEGQNVTLSCEQNLNHDAMYWYRQDPGQGLRLIYYSQIVNDFQKGDIAEGYSVSREKKESFPLTVTSAQKNPTAFYLCASGRGETGANVLTFGAGSRLTVL.